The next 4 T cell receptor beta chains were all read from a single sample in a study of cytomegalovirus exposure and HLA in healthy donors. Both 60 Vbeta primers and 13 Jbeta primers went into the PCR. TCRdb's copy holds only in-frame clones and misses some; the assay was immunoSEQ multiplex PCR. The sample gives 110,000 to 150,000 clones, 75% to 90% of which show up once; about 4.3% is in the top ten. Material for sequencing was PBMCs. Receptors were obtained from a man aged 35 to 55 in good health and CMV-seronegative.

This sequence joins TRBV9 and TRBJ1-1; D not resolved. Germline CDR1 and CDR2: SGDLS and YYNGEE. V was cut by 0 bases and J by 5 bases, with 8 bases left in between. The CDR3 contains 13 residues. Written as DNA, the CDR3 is TGTGCCAGCAGCGTAGCAGGACTAACTGAAGCTTTCTTT. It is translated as CASSVAGLTEAFF.

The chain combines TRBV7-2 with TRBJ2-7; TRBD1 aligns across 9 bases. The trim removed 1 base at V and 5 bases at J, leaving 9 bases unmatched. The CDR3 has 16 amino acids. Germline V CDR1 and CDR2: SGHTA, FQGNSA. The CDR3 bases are TGTGCCAGCAGCTTAGTCGGGACAGGGAAGACCAACGAGCAGTACTTC. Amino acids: CASSLVGTGKTNEQYF.

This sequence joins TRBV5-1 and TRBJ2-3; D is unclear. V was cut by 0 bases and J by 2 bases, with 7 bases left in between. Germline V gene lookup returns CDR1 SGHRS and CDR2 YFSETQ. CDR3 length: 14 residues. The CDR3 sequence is CASSLGPTTDTQYF. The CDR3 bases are TGCGCCAGCAGCTTGGGTCCTACCACAGATACGCAGTATTTT. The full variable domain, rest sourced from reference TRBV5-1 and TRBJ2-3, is KAGVTQTPRYLIKTRGQQVTLSCSPISGHRSVSWYQQTPGQGLQFLFEYFSETQRNKGNFPGRFSGRQFSNSRSEMNVSTLELGDSALYLCASSLGPTTDTQYFGPGTRLTVL.

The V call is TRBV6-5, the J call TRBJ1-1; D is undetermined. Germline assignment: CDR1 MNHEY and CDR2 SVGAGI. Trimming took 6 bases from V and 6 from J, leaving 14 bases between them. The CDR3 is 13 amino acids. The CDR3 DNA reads TGTGCCAGCAGGGAGGACCCTGGGGCTGAAGCTTTCTTT. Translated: CASREDPGAEAFF.